This T cell receptor beta chain is from a study of OX40 agonist ivuxolimab in advanced cancers. The method was immunoSEQ multiplex PCR; TCRdb's version includes in-frame clones alone and lacks a portion of them. The repertoire consists of tens of thousands of clones, with approximately 90% occurring once and the leading ten covering approximately 0.98%. The clonotype comes from an adult with an advanced solid tumor such as melanoma, head and neck, liver or kidney cancer. Sample: CD4+ or CD8+ T cells sorted from blood, taken in a trial of the OX40 agonist ivuxolimab.

The CDR3 here is CASSINYNEQFF. The CDR3 DNA follows: TGTGCCAGCAGCATAAATTACAATGAGCAGTTCTTC. The chain joins TRBV7-2 to TRBJ2-1; D unresolved. CDR1 is SGHTA, CDR2 FQGNSA, per germline. V dropped 5 bases and J dropped 4 bases, with 6 bases sitting between them. This CDR3 spans 12 amino acids.